Given below is one T cell receptor (beta chain) in context. Assay: immunoSEQ multiplex PCR; the TCRdb copy retains only in-frame clones and omits some. The sample yields tens of thousands of clones, approximately 80% seen once. These data originate in a study of control samples from healthy donors and cancer patients. In germline, CDR1 is GTSNPN, CDR2 SVGIG (reference sequence). V lost 8 bases, J lost 2 bases, and 12 bases lay in between. The CDR3 totals 13 residues. The chain is built from TRBV30 and TRBJ2-2; either TRBD1 or TRBD2 may fit D (5 bases each). The receptor was derived from a man aged 45 to 65 in good health. The sequencing input was blood. The CDR3 loop reads CARRGRNTGELFF. CDR3 nucleotides: TGTGCCCGACGGGGCAGAAACACCGGGGAGCTGTTTTTT.